Presented here are 8 T cell receptor beta chains from one specimen sequenced in a study of tumor-infiltrating lymphocytes in primary liver carcinoma. A constant-region primer primed TCR beta cDNA synthesis from roughly 520 ng of total RNA. Employing slightly modified ARM-PCR, three nested multiplex PCR rounds were run, and these gave rise to the TCR beta libraries. The first two PCR rounds, roughly 9 cycles each, used TRBV1-TRBV30 forward primers and a C-beta reverse primer. TCRdb processed the multiplex PCR reads anew with MiXCR; each CDR3 protein has one entry. The sample yields around 330,000 distinct CDR3 sequences, about 50% seen once. Germline DNA was extracted alongside blood RNA, which was obtained from unsorted whole blood. Sample: peripheral blood. These receptors were obtained from a woman in her 30s with primary liver carcinoma and hepatitis B virus infection.

The table lists this clonotype with a few counts. The junction shows a germline mismatch at one end, possibly a read error. The V gene is TRBV12-3 or TRBV12-4, the J gene TRBJ2-2, with D possibly being TRBD1 (7 bases). The CDR3 runs to 14 residues. The CDR3 sequence is CANSRTGEAGELFF. In nucleotides, the CDR3 is TGTGCCAACAGTCGTACAGGGGAGGCCGGGGAGCTGTTTTTT.

The chain has TRBV28 and TRBJ1-1, with a tentative D call TRBD1 (6 bases). Germline loops: CDR1 MDHEN, CDR2 SYDVKM. The CDR3 totals 14 residues. V was trimmed by 4 bases and J by 6 bases, leaving 15 bases between them. CDR3 in DNA: TGTGCCAGCAGTTCCCCGACCAGGGGCGCTGAAGCTTTCTTT. It yields the protein CASSSPTRGAEAFF.

The V and J genes are TRBV7-9 and TRBJ2-7; TRBD2 agrees at 7 bases. There are 17 residues in the CDR3. Per germline, CDR1 SEHNR and CDR2 FQNEAQ (reference sequence). The junction had 14 bases not matched to a gene; V was cut back by 2 bases and J by 4 bases. In DNA, the CDR3 is TGTGCCAGCAGCTTATATAGTCTCGCTGGCGGGAGTTACGAGCAGTACTTC. It is translated as CASSLYSLAGGSYEQYF.

The genes are TRBV19 and TRBJ1-5; D might be TRBD1 (5 bases). Germline V gene data show CDR1 as LNHDA and CDR2 as SQIVND (reference sequence). The CDR3 runs 14 residues. V shed 3 bases and J shed 5 bases, with 11 bases lying between them. The CDR3 DNA follows: TGTGCCAGTAGTATTCTTGGGACCCATCAGCCCCAGCATTTT. It translates to CASSILGTHQPQHF.

This clonotype has at least ten counts. The J gene is TRBJ2-1, the V gene TRBV29-1; TRBD2 matches 14 bases. Looked up from germline, CDR1 is SQVTM and CDR2 is ANQGSEA. This CDR3 contains 15 residues. J gave up 10 bases and V 5 bases, and 10 bases lay outside the gene matches. The CDR3 protein is CSVTLGTSGSGEQFF. In DNA, the CDR3 is TGCAGCGTTACACTGGGGACTAGCGGGAGTGGGGAGCAGTTCTTC.

As concerns this clonotype: A junction end diverges from the germline sequence, so it may reflect a read error. Here the CDR3 DNA reads TGTGCCAGCAGCTCCTCCTGGACGGCCCCCCGCACCGGGGGGCTGTTTTTT. Encoded protein: CASSSSWTAPRTGGLFF. The J gene is TRBJ2-2, the V gene TRBV11-2; weak D call: TRBD2 (6 bases). CDR1 and CDR2 (germline): SGHAT, FQNNGV. CDR3 size: 17 residues.

On this clonotype: It may be a read error: a sequence one base away is much more abundant. Likely a read error: the CDR3 ends without its conserved phenylalanine or tryptophan. J is TRBJ2-2 and V is TRBV12-3 or TRBV12-4, with a tentative D call TRBD1 (6 bases). V was cut by 3 bases and J by 6 bases, with 14 bases left in between. The CDR3 is 15 amino acids. CDR3 nucleotide sequence: TGTGCCAGCAGTTTTGGGGGCGCGCGTTCCGGGGAGCTGTTTTTG. The encoded protein is CASSFGGARSGELFL.

This chain uses TRBV10-2 with TRBJ1-6; D unresolved. The V gene's germline CDR1 is WSHSY and CDR2 SAAADI. This CDR3 is built from 12 residues. V lost 1 base and J lost 16, with 11 bases in between. CDR3 bases: TGCGCCAGCAGTGAGTTCAATTCACTTCTCCACTTT. Its protein product is CASSEFNSLLHF.